These 29 T cell receptor beta chains were all obtained from the same sample, sequenced in a study of cytomegalovirus exposure and HLA in healthy donors. Primers: 60 Vbeta forward and 13 Jbeta reverse. This table comes from immunoSEQ multiplex PCR, and its TCRdb copy is limited to in-frame clones, with some not included. Among about 190,000 clones listed, over 70% were seen once. The material sequenced was PBMCs. These receptors all stem from a woman in her 30s in good health and CMV-seropositive.

This clone occurred once. The CDR3 bases are TGTGCCAGCAGCCCGGACTTCTGGGCGGGAGGGCCTCAGGGCGAGCAGTACTTC. Translating it yields CASSPDFWAGGPQGEQYF. The chain employs TRBV7-9 and TRBJ2-7, with 9 bases that match TRBD2. V lost 5 bases, J lost 6 bases, and 20 bases stayed unmatched. The CDR3 is 18 residues long. Germline CDR1 SEHNR, CDR2 FQNEAQ (reference sequence).

The chain carries TRBV11-2 and TRBJ2-7; 11 bases fit TRBD2. Germline-derived CDR1 and CDR2 are SGHAT and FQNNGV. This CDR3 has 15 amino acids. V trimming: 4 bases; J trimming: 5 bases; junction bases outside the gene matches: 7. CDR3 region: CASSYSGRATDEQYF. The CDR3 DNA follows: TGTGCCAGCAGCTATAGCGGGAGGGCAACGGACGAGCAGTACTTC.

This rearrangement joins TRBV9 to TRBJ2-1; 10 nucleotides align to TRBD2. The junction had 11 bases not matched to a gene; V was cut back by 2 bases and J by 9 bases. Germline values: CDR1 SGDLS, CDR2 YYNGEE. The CDR3 has 16 amino acids. CDR3 coding DNA: TGTGCCAGCAGCGTGGGGAGGCTAGCGGGAGAAGGTGAGCAGTTCTTC. This gives the protein CASSVGRLAGEGEQFF.

This chain links TRBV19 with TRBJ1-1; D is undetermined. Trimming removed 8 bases at V and 6 bases at J, with 16 bases between. Germline V gene sequence: CDR1 LNHDA, CDR2 SQIVND (reference sequence). This CDR3 comprises 13 residues. Here the CDR3 reads CASSGRVDSEAFF. The DNA of the CDR3 is TGTGCCAGTTCCGGCCGGGTAGACTCTGAAGCTTTCTTT.

This clone was seen more than once but under ten times. V usage is TRBV5-1 and J usage is TRBJ2-3; 10 positions agree with TRBD2. The CDR3 runs 17 residues. The germline V gene encodes CDR1 SGHRS and CDR2 YFSETQ. After removal of 3 bases from V and 0 bases from J, the junction contained 7 bases not matched to a gene. CDR3 protein: CASSWPQREGSTDTQYF. CDR3 DNA sequence: TGCGCCAGCAGCTGGCCCCAGCGGGAGGGTAGCACAGATACGCAGTATTTT.

The rearrangement joins TRBV19 to TRBJ2-2; 10 nucleotides match TRBD2. After removal of 5 bases from V and 5 bases from J, the junction contained 8 bases not matched to a gene. The CDR3 is 16 residues long. Per germline, CDR1 LNHDA and CDR2 SQIVND (reference sequence). CDR3 DNA sequence: TGTGCCAGTAGTCCAACAGCGGGAGGGCCGACCGGGGAGCTGTTTTTT. This gives the protein CASSPTAGGPTGELFF.

The rearrangement joins TRBV7-9 to TRBJ2-2; 12 bases map to TRBD2. The CDR3 is made up of 15 amino acids. Germline values: CDR1 SEHNR, CDR2 FQNEAQ (reference sequence). V was pared by 1 base and J by 7 bases, with 1 base of the junction left unmatched. The CDR3 nucleotides are TGTGCCAGCAGCTTAGAACTAGCGGGAGGCGGGGAGCTGTTTTTT. It translates to CASSLELAGGGELFF.

This clone was seen only a few times. J is TRBJ1-3 and V is TRBV5-1, with a weak D call TRBD1 (5 bases). V lost 0 bases and J lost 1, with 11 bases in between. CDR3 size: 16 residues. Per the germline V gene, CDR1 is SGHRS and CDR2 is YFSETQ. The CDR3 region has the DNA TGCGCCAGCAGCTTGGCCGGGGGGAGGTCTGGAAACACCATATATTTT. This gives the protein CASSLAGGRSGNTIYF.

This CDR3 reads CASSLLAGAQETQYF. The DNA for the CDR3 is TGTGCCAGCAGCTTGCTAGCGGGGGCCCAAGAGACCCAGTACTTC. This chain connects TRBV11-2 to TRBJ2-5; 10 positions agree with TRBD2. This CDR3 has 15 amino acids. V lost 3 bases and J lost 1; bases outside the gene matches: 2. Germline CDR1 is SGHAT and CDR2 is FQNNGV.

The rearrangement joins TRBV15 to TRBJ2-5; 7 bases line up with TRBD1. Germline V gene sequence: CDR1 LNHNV, CDR2 YYDKDF (reference sequence). V shed 7 bases and J 2 bases; nucleotides not matched to a gene: 7. The CDR3 is 14 amino acids. The CDR3 nucleotides read TGTGCCACCACCTTCCGACAGGGACAAGAGACCCAGTACTTC. Its translation is CATTFRQGQETQYF.

V gene TRBV27 combines with J gene TRBJ2-1, with no clear D. This CDR3 is built from 16 residues. V was trimmed by 6 bases and J by 0 bases, leaving 15 bases between them. Germline assignment: CDR1 MNHEY and CDR2 SMNVEV (reference sequence). CDR3 coding DNA: TGTGCCAGCAGCTTGAAGCCCTTGAGCTCCTACAATGAGCAGTTCTTC. It translates to CASSLKPLSSYNEQFF.

In this sample, this clone turned up a few times. V is TRBV19 and J is TRBJ2-7; weak D call: TRBD1 (6 bases). Trimming pared 6 bases from V and 2 bases from J, leaving 11 bases between. This CDR3 has 13 amino acids. Germline assignment: CDR1 LNHDA and CDR2 SQIVND (reference sequence). The CDR3 DNA reads as TGTGCCAGTAGCCTCGGACAGACCTACGAGCAGTACTTC. Translating gives CASSLGQTYEQYF.

The genes are TRBV7-7 and TRBJ2-5; 8 bases are shared with TRBD2. CDR3 length: 14 amino acids. Germline lookup yields CDR1 SSHAT and CDR2 FNYEAQ (reference sequence). The CDR3 is CATNRAGGGETQYF. The CDR3 DNA is TGTGCTACAAATCGGGCGGGAGGAGGAGAGACCCAGTACTTC.

This chain joins TRBV28 and TRBJ1-5; perhaps TRBD1 as D (6 bases). The germline gives CDR1 MDHEN, CDR2 SYDVKM. V lost 5 bases to trimming and J lost 5 bases, with 19 bases between them. CDR3 size: 16 residues. CDR3 sequence: CASSGTGRGGDQPQHF. In DNA form, the CDR3 reads TGTGCCAGCAGTGGGACGGGCAGGGGCGGCGATCAGCCCCAGCATTTT.

V and J are TRBV7-9 and TRBJ2-6, with 11 bases fitting TRBD1. The CDR3 totals 19 residues. Trimming at V came to 5 bases and at J to 2 bases, leaving 11 bases not matched to a gene. Germline loops: CDR1 SEHNR, CDR2 FQNEAQ (reference sequence). The CDR3 DNA reads TGTGCCAGCAGCCACATCGGACAGGGGGCGCCTACTGGGGCCAACGTCCTGACTTTC. The encoded protein is CASSHIGQGAPTGANVLTF.

This chain joins TRBV10-2 and TRBJ2-7; possibly TRBD2 for D (6 bases). Looked up from germline, CDR1 is WSHSY and CDR2 is SAAADI. Trimming stripped 6 bases from V and 4 bases from J, with 13 bases between. This CDR3 is built from 13 residues. The CDR3 DNA is TGCGCCAGCAGGATCGGGGGTGGATACGAGCAGTACTTC. Translated, it gives CASRIGGGYEQYF.

This rearrangement joins TRBV10-3 to TRBJ2-7; 7 bases are a match to TRBD1. The ends lost 3 bases at V and 2 bases at J; junction bases unmatched: 4. Germline V lookup: CDR1 ENHRY, CDR2 SYGVKD. The CDR3 contains 14 residues. The CDR3 nucleotides are TGTGCCATCAGTGACCCCGGGACAGCCTACGAGCAGTACTTC. This gives the protein CAISDPGTAYEQYF.

The CDR3 region is CATLRQGRYGYTF. CDR3 nucleotide sequence: TGTGCCACCCTGAGACAGGGCCGGTATGGCTACACCTTC. The chain is built from TRBV15 and TRBJ1-2; the match to TRBD1 covers 7 bases. V lost 8 bases and J lost 5; bases outside the gene matches: 8. CDR3 size: 13 residues. The germline gives CDR1 LNHNV, CDR2 YYDKDF (reference sequence).

This clone has more than one count but fewer than ten. This rearrangement joins TRBV4-1 to TRBJ2-5; 12 nucleotides match TRBD2. The J call may be in error: the DNA end matches TRBJ2-7 better. Germline assignment: CDR1 MGHRA and CDR2 YSYEKL. The CDR3 is 15 residues long. The CDR3 nucleotides read TGCGCCAGCAGCCGCTTAATGACTAGCGGGGGCGAGCAGTACTTC. Its translation is CASSRLMTSGGEQYF.

The chain employs TRBV5-1 and TRBJ2-5; maybe TRBD1 (5 bases). The germline V and J ends were trimmed by 0 bases and 5 bases, with 8 bases remaining between them. The CDR3 contains 13 residues. Germline CDR1 SGHRS, CDR2 YFSETQ. CDR3 in DNA: TGCGCCAGCAGCTTGGAAGGGGTTGAGACCCAGTACTTC. Its translation: CASSLEGVETQYF.

This chain links TRBV28 with TRBJ1-1; 8 positions match TRBD1. The CDR3 consists of 18 residues. After removal of 3 bases from V and 3 bases from J, the junction contained 15 bases not matched to a gene. Germline lookup yields CDR1 MDHEN and CDR2 SYDVKM. This CDR3 reads CASSFPPTLDREYTEAFF. The CDR3 coding sequence is TGTGCCAGCAGTTTTCCTCCGACCCTGGACAGGGAGTACACTGAAGCTTTCTTT.

The chain combines TRBV5-1 with TRBJ1-2; D might be TRBD1 (5 bases). Germline V gives CDR1 SGHRS, CDR2 YFSETQ. The CDR3 extends over 14 amino acids. Trimming took off 0 bases at V and 1 base at J, with 7 bases between the two ends. This chain's CDR3 is CASSLAGGNYGYTF. As DNA, the CDR3 is TGCGCCAGCAGCTTGGCCGGGGGTAACTATGGCTACACCTTC.

The CDR3 reads CATSRDTSGRNEQFF. In nucleotides, the CDR3 is TGTGCCACCAGCAGAGATACTAGCGGGAGAAATGAGCAGTTCTTC. V gene TRBV15 combines with J gene TRBJ2-1; 11 bases are a match to TRBD2. V lost 0 bases to trimming and J lost 7 bases; unmatched junction nucleotides: 2. The CDR3 is 15 amino acids. Germline loops: CDR1 LNHNV, CDR2 YYDKDF (reference sequence).

The chain employs TRBV19 and TRBJ2-6; 11 bases fit TRBD2. The V gene's germline CDR1 is LNHDA and CDR2 SQIVND (reference sequence). V dropped 6 bases and J dropped 6; count of bases not matched to a gene: 13. This CDR3 has 18 residues. The CDR3 DNA sequence: TGTGCCAGTAGCCTCACTAGCGGGAGCGCTCTTGCGGCCAACGTCCTGACTTTC. It yields the protein CASSLTSGSALAANVLTF.

The V gene is TRBV4-1, the J gene TRBJ2-7, with D tentatively TRBD1 (7 bases). V was shortened by 1 base and J by 4 bases, with 17 bases between the two germline ends. There are 16 residues in the CDR3. Germline V gene data show CDR1 as MGHRA and CDR2 as YSYEKL. CDR3 loop: CASSQGFARGRYEQYF. Here the CDR3 DNA reads TGCGCCAGCAGCCAAGGTTTTGCCAGGGGGAGGTACGAGCAGTACTTC.

This chain uses TRBV10-1 with TRBJ2-2; 9 bases match TRBD2. The germline V gene has CDR1 WNHNN and CDR2 SYGVQD (reference sequence). The CDR3 totals 19 residues. J lost 4 bases, V lost 4 bases, and 16 bases had no gene match. The CDR3 DNA reads as TGCGCCAGCAGTGGATTGCCTTGGCGGGAGGGCCTCAGCACCGGGGAGCTGTTTTTT. This translates into CASSGLPWREGLSTGELFF.

This clone was detected a few times. This rearrangement joins TRBV7-2 to TRBJ1-2; a possible D gene is TRBD1 (5 bases). This CDR3 region has 14 residues. Germline V CDR1 and CDR2: SGHTA, FQGNSA. V lost 1 base and J 5 bases, leaving 11 bases between the germline ends. In nucleotides, the CDR3 is TGTGCCAGCAGCTTAGGCCAGGGCCCATATGGCTACACCTTC. This sequence encodes CASSLGQGPYGYTF.

The chain links TRBV28 to TRBJ1-3; a possible D gene is TRBD1 (5 bases). V was trimmed by 7 bases and J by 2 bases, leaving 12 bases between them. Germline lookup yields CDR1 MDHEN and CDR2 SYDVKM. The CDR3 consists of 14 residues. The CDR3 nucleotides read TGTGCCAGCACCCGACGGGGGACTGGAAACACCATATATTTT. The encoded protein is CASTRRGTGNTIYF.

The V gene is TRBV7-9, the J gene TRBJ1-4; TRBD1 matches at 12 bases. From germline, CDR1 is SEHNR and CDR2 FQNEAQ (reference sequence). The CDR3 is made up of 17 amino acids. J was trimmed by 4 bases and V by 5 bases; bases with no gene match: 8. CDR3 coding DNA: TGTGCCAGCAGCGACCCGGGACAGGGGGCCTATAATGAAAAACTGTTTTTT. Residues: CASSDPGQGAYNEKLFF.